This is a list of T cell receptor beta chains from one sample in a study of OX40 agonist ivuxolimab in advanced cancers. The data were produced by immunoSEQ multiplex PCR, yet TCRdb's version contains in-frame clones alone and is incomplete. The data show fewer than 60,000 clones, nearly 80% seen once. The sample here was CD4+ or CD8+ T cells sorted from blood, taken in a trial of the OX40 agonist ivuxolimab. The receptor source for this set is an adult with an advanced solid tumor such as melanoma, head and neck, liver or kidney cancer. Both conserved end residues are part of each CDR3. The order of the fields is D gene, clone size, J gene, V gene, CDR3 DNA, CDR3 protein. D genes are given only for firm matches. Size is omitted from some rows. Given values are once, few, many or a class for expanded clones.

>NA|NA|TRBJ1-1|TRBV27
TGTGCCAGCAGTCCCCCCCCACCCCTTTCAGGGCGCCTCAATCCCTATTCATATACTGAAGCTTTCTTT
CASSPPPPLSGRLNPYSYTEAFF
>NA|NA|TRBJ1-1|TRBV7-2
TGTGCCAGCAGCCCCCCCAGGGGGAACACTGAAGCTTTCTTT
CASSPPRGNTEAFF
>NA|NA|TRBJ1-5|TRBV6-1
TGTGCCAGCGACAATCAGCCCCAGCATTTT
CASDNQPQHF
>NA|NA|TRBJ1-1|TRBV13
TGTGCCAGCAGCTTAGGGGCGTCGCAGGAAGCTTTCTTT
CASSLGASQEAFF
>NA|NA|TRBJ2-1|TRBV15
TGTGCCACCAGCAGAGATTTTCACAGGGCGAACAATGAGCAGTTCTTC
CATSRDFHRANNEQFF
>TRBD1|NA|TRBJ1-6|TRBV9
TGTGCCAGCAGCGTAGAGGACAGGGGATATTCACCCCTCCACTTT
CASSVEDRGYSPLHF
>NA|NA|TRBJ1-1|TRBV6-5
TGTGCCAGCAGTTACGGGGGGACGGGTAACACTGAAGCTTTCTTT
CASSYGGTGNTEAFF
>NA|NA|TRBJ2-1|TRBV4-1
TGCGCCAGCAGCCAAGAGTCTGGCGGTAGCTCCTACAATGAGCAATTCTTC
CASSQESGGSSYNEQFF
>TRBD1|NA|TRBJ1-2|TRBV5-1
TGCGCCAGCAAGGCAGGGGGGGCGAACTATGGCTACACCTTC
CASKAGGANYGYTF
>NA|NA|TRBJ1-4|TRBV19
TGTGCCAGTAGAAGAGAGGGAGTCCGTAATGAAAAACTGTTTTTT
CASRREGVRNEKLFF
>TRBD2|NA|TRBJ2-5|TRBV2
TGTGCCAGCAGTGTCGGGACTAGCGGGGGCCAACAAGAGACCCAGTACTTC
CASSVGTSGGQQETQYF
>NA|NA|TRBJ2-3|TRBV27
TGTGCCAGCAGTTTAACGGGGACTACAGATACGCAGTATTTT
CASSLTGTTDTQYF
>NA|NA|TRBJ2-7|TRBV6-5
TGTGCCAGCACCCAGGAGGACTACGAGCAGTACTTC
CASTQEDYEQYF
>NA|NA|TRBJ2-5|TRBV2
TGTGCCAGCAGTGAAGCCCCCAGAGTGACCCAGTACTTC
CASSEAPRVTQYF
>NA|NA|TRBJ2-7|TRBV5-1
TGCGCCAGCAGCTTGGCCCGGGGGCCGTCCTCCTACGAGCAGTACTTC
CASSLARGPSSYEQYF
>TRBD1|NA|TRBJ1-1|TRBV6-1
TGTGCCAGCAGTGAAGGTGTCAGGGGGGCACAAGCTTTCTTT
CASSEGVRGAQAFF
>NA|few|TRBJ2-7|TRBV7-3
TGTGCCAGCAGCTTAACACAGGGTAGTGGGCAGTACTTC
CASSLTQGSGQYF
>NA|NA|TRBJ1-1|TRBV28
TGTGCCAGCAGTTTAGGGGGGGTAATGAACACTGAAGCTTTCTTT
CASSLGGVMNTEAFF
>NA|NA|TRBJ2-1|TRBV5-1
TGCGCCAGCAGCACTTTAACTTACAATGAGCAGTTCTTC
CASSTLTYNEQFF
>TRBD1|few|TRBJ2-7|TRBV19
TGTGCCAGCTCGTCCGGGACAGGGGTATACGAGCAGTACTTC
CASSSGTGVYEQYF
>NA|NA|TRBJ2-3|TRBV7-3
TGTGCCAGCAGCCCCCAACCGGACACATCCACAGATACGCAGTATTTT
CASSPQPDTSTDTQYF
>TRBD1|NA|TRBJ1-6|TRBV28
TGTGCCAGCAGTTCCTTACAGGGGGCAGCGGTGTCACCCCTCCACTTT
CASSSLQGAAVSPLHF
>TRBD1|NA|TRBJ1-2|TRBV14
TGTGCCAGCAGCTATGACAGGGCCTATGGCTACACCTTC
CASSYDRAYGYTF
>TRBD1|NA|TRBJ2-1|TRBV18
TGTGCCAGCTCACAGAACAGGGGCAATGAGCAGTTCTTC
CASSQNRGNEQFF
>NA|NA|TRBJ1-1|TRBV6-1
TGTGCCAGCACCTACGTCCTGAACACTGAAGCTTTCTTT
CASTYVLNTEAFF
>NA|few|TRBJ1-1|TRBV30
TGTGCCTGGAGTTGGGAGGGAACAGCTTTCTTT
CAWSWEGTAFF
>NA|NA|TRBJ1-4|TRBV4-3
TGCGCCAGCAGCCAAGCTTCGGGGTTCCGAACTAATGAAAAACTGTTTTTT
CASSQASGFRTNEKLFF
>TRBD2|NA|TRBJ2-2|TRBV2
TGTGCCAGCAGATCGGGGGGGGCAGCCGGGGAGCTGTTTTTT
CASRSGGAAGELFF
>NA|few|TRBJ1-6|TRBV6-1
TGTGCCAGCAGCCCACAACAGGGATTTAATTCACCCCTCCACTTT
CASSPQQGFNSPLHF
>TRBD2|NA|TRBJ2-5|TRBV29-1
TGCAGCGTTGTGGGTAGCGGGGGTGGAGAGACCCAGTACTTC
CSVVGSGGGETQYF
>NA|few|TRBJ2-7|TRBV18
TGTGCCAGCTCGCCTGGGGGGAGGACAGGCGGCTACGAGCAGTACTTC
CASSPGGRTGGYEQYF
>NA|NA|TRBJ2-7|TRBV2
TGTGCCAGCTGTTACCAGCACGAGCAGTACTTC
CASCYQHEQYF
>NA|once|TRBJ2-2|TRBV19
TGTGCCAGTATGAAGTGCAACACCGGGGAGCTGTTTTTT
CASMKCNTGELFF
>NA|medium-sized|TRBJ1-5|TRBV19
TGTGCCAGTAGGGAGTCCGATCAGCCCCAGCATTTT
CASRESDQPQHF
>TRBD1|NA|TRBJ1-4|TRBV10-2
TGCGCCAGCAGGACAGGGGCTAATGAAAAACTGTTTTTT
CASRTGANEKLFF
>NA|NA|TRBJ2-1|TRBV25-1
TGTGCCAGCAGTGAATTAGGTAGGGGCCGGCACAATGAGCAGTTCTTC
CASSELGRGRHNEQFF
>NA|NA|TRBJ2-1|TRBV5-3
TGTGCCAGAAGCGCTAAGAATGAGCAGTTCTTC
CARSAKNEQFF
>TRBD1|NA|TRBJ1-4|TRBV5-1
TGCGCCAGCAGCTTGGGAGGGACAGCAACTAATGAAAAACTGTTTTTT
CASSLGGTATNEKLFF
>TRBD1|NA|TRBJ2-7|TRBV7-3
TGTGCCAGCAGCTTAAGGGACAGCCCCTACGAGCAGTACTTC
CASSLRDSPYEQYF
>NA|NA|TRBJ2-1|TRBV27
TGTGCCAGCAGTTTAAGGGGACTTATTTACAATGAGCAGTTCTTC
CASSLRGLIYNEQFF
>NA|NA|TRBJ2-7|TRBV12-5
TGTGCTAGTGGCGACTACGAGCAGTACTTC
CASGDYEQYF
>NA|NA|TRBJ2-2|TRBV5-6
TGTGCCAGCAGCTTGTACGGACCTGGCACCGGGGAGCTGTTTTTT
CASSLYGPGTGELFF
>NA|NA|TRBJ1-1|TRBV18
TGTGCCAGCTCACCACAGGAAATGAACACTGAAGCTTTCTTT
CASSPQEMNTEAFF
>NA|few|TRBJ1-5|TRBV27
TGTGCCAGCAGTTTGGCGCCGGGTCAGGGAAGCAATCAGCCCCAGCATTTT
CASSLAPGQGSNQPQHF
>NA|NA|TRBJ1-2|TRBV5-5
TGTGCCAGCAGCTTGGCCGTGGCGATTACCTATGGCTACACCTTC
CASSLAVAITYGYTF
>NA|NA|TRBJ1-5|TRBV12-5
TGTGCTAGTGGTTTGGACAGTGGGCCCCAGCATTTT
CASGLDSGPQHF
>NA|few|TRBJ1-1|TRBV2
TGTGCCAGCAGTGAAACGCCAAGTTGGGGAGCTTTCTTT
CASSETPSWGAFF
>TRBD1|NA|TRBJ2-7|TRBV23-1
TGCGCCAGCAGTCACGGACAGGGCTCCTACGAGCAGTACTTC
CASSHGQGSYEQYF
>TRBD2|NA|TRBJ2-7|TRBV11-2
TGTGCCAGCAGCTTAGTGGACTGGCGGGAGTTCTACGAGCAGTACTTC
CASSLVDWREFYEQYF